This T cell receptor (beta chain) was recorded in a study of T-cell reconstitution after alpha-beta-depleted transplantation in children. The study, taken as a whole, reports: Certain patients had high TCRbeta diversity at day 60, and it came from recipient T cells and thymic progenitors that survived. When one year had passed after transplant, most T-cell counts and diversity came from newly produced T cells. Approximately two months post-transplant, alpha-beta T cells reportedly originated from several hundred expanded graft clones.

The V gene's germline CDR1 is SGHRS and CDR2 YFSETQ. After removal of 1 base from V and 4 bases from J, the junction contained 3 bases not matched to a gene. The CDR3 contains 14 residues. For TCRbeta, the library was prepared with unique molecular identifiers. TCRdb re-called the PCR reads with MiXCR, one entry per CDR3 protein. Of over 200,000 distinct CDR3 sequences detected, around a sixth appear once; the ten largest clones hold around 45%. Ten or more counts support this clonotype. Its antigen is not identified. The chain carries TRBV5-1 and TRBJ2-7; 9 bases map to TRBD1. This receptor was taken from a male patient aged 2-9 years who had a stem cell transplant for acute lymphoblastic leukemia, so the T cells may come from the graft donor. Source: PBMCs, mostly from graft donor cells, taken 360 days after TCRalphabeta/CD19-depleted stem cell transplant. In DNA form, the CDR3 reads TGCGCCAGCAGCTTGCGGACAGGGGATTACGAGCAGTACTTC. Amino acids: CASSLRTGDYEQYF.